These 4 T cell receptor beta chains were all obtained from the same sample, sequenced in a study of neoadjuvant anti-PD-1 for oral cavity cancer. Clones were read by immunoSEQ multiplex PCR, and TCRdb kept only the in-frame ones, dropping some. This repertoire shows 12,000 to 15,000 clones, about 70% found once; its top ten account for 3%. The specimen comprised PBMCs, sampled before nivolumab (anti-PD-1) treatment. These receptor sequences come from a person aged 35-80 years with oral cavity squamous cell carcinoma.

The chain employs TRBV5-5 and TRBJ2-7; D is ambiguous. V lost 4 bases and J lost 1, with 3 bases in between. The CDR3 sequence is 11 residues long. Germline assignment: CDR1 SGHKS and CDR2 YYEKEE (reference sequence). Written as DNA, the CDR3 is TGTGCCAGCAGCCCTTCCTACGAGCAGTACTTC. Its protein product is CASSPSYEQYF.

This chain joins TRBV6-5 and TRBJ2-2; D is uncertain. Germline CDR1 and CDR2: MNHEY and SVGAGI. V was trimmed by 6 bases and J by 6 bases, leaving 8 bases between them. This CDR3 comprises 12 residues. The CDR3 DNA sequence: TGTGCCAGCAGCCGAATTGCCGGGGAGCTGTTTTTT. It codes for CASSRIAGELFF.

The chain's CDR3 is CASRDRYSGNTIYF. CDR3 sequence (DNA): TGTGCCAGCAGGGACCGATACTCTGGAAACACCATATATTTT. This chain links TRBV27 with TRBJ1-3; D ambiguous. The CDR3 runs 14 residues. From germline, CDR1 is MNHEY and CDR2 SMNVEV (reference sequence). V was shortened by 6 bases and J by 0 bases, with 9 bases between the two germline ends.

This clone was detected only a few times. The CDR3 region is CASSLVRENQPQHF. For the CDR3, the DNA is TGTGCCAGCAGCTTGGTCAGGGAGAATCAGCCCCAGCATTTT. The V gene is TRBV5-6, the J gene TRBJ1-5, with D perhaps TRBD1 (5 bases). Germline CDR1 and CDR2: SGHDT and YYEEEE. CDR3 size: 14 residues. V was trimmed by 0 bases and J by 4 bases, leaving 8 bases between them.